The present T cell receptor (beta chain) was sequenced within a study of T cells of healthy individuals. MiXCR, applied by TCRdb to the 5' RACE reads, yields one record per CDR3 protein. The repertoire has tens of thousands of distinct CDR3 sequences, about 4.8% of them found once; the top ten carry 7.5% to 9.5%. The CDR3 covers 16 residues. The germline gives CDR1 LGHDT, CDR2 YNNKEL (reference sequence). Trimming removed 3 bases at V and 7 bases at J, with 21 bases between. The receptor's source is a female donor in good health. V is TRBV3-1 and J is TRBJ1-2; D is ambiguous. The CDR3 bases are TGTGCCAGCAGCCACCACGATCGCGGGGAAACCATTGGCTACACCTTC. It codes for CASSHHDRGETIGYTF.